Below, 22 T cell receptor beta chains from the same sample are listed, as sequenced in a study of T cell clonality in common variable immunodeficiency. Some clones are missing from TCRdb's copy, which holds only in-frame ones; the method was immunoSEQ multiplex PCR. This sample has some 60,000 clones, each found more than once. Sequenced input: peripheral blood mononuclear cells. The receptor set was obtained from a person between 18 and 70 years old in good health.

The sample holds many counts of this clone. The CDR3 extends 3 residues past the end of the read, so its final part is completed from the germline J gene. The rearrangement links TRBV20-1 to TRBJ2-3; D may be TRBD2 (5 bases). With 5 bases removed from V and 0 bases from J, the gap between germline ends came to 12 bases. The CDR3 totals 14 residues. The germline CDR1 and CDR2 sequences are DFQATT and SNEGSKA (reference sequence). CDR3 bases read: TGCAGTGCTTCGAGCGGTGTTAGCACAGATACG. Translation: CSASSGVSTDT. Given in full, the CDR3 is CSASSGVSTDTQYF.

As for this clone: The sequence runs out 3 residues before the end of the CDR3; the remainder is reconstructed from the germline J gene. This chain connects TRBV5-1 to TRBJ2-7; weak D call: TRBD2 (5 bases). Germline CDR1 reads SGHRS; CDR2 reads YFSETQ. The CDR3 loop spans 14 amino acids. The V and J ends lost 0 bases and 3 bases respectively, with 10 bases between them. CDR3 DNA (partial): TGCGCCAGCAGCTTGGGTCCGGGGAACTACGAG. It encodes CASSLGPGNYE. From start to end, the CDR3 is CASSLGPGNYEQYF.

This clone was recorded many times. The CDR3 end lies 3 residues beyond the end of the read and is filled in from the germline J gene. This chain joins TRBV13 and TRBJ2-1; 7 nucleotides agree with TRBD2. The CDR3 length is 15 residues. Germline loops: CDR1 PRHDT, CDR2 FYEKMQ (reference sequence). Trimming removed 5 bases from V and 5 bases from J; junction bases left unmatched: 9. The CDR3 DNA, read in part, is TGTGCCAGCAGCCCCCGACTAGCCAAAAACAATGAG. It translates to CASSPRLAKNNE. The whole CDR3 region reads CASSPRLAKNNEQFF.

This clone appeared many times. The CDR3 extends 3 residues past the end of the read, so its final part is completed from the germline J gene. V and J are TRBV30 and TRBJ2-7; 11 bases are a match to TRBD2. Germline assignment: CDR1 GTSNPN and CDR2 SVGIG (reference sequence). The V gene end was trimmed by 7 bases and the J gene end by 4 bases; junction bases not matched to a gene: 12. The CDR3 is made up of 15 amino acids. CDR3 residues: CALTTTSGGIYEQYF. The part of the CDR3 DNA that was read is TGTGCCTTGACCACCACTAGCGGGGGTATATACGAG.

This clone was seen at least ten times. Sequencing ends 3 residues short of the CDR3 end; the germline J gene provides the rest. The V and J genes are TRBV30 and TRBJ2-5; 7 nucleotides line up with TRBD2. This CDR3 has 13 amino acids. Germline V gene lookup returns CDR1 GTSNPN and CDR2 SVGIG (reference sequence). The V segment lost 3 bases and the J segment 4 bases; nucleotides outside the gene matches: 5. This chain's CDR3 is CAWSQGGVETQYF. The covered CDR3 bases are TGTGCCTGGAGCCAGGGAGGGGTAGAGACC.

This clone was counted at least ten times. Partial CDR3 DNA: TGCGCCAGCAGCTTACAGGGTAATGAG. Its protein product is CASSLQGNE. The full CDR3 reads CASSLQGNEQFF. This chain uses TRBV5-1 with TRBJ2-1; weak D call: TRBD1 (6 bases). The read ends 3 residues shy of where the CDR3 ends; the end is completed using the germline J gene. The CDR3 loop spans 12 amino acids. V lost 2 bases and J 7 bases, leaving 7 bases between the germline ends. The V gene's germline CDR1 is SGHRS and CDR2 YFSETQ.

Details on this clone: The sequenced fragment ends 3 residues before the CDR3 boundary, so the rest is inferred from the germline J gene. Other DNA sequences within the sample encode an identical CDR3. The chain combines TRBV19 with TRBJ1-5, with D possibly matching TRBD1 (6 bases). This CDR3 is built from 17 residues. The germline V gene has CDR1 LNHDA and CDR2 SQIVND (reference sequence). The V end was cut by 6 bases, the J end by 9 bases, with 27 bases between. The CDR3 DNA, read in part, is TGTGCCAGTAGACAAACGGGATTGAGGGGGGGTCGACGGCCC. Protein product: CASRQTGLRGGRRP. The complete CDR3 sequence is CASRQTGLRGGRRPQHF. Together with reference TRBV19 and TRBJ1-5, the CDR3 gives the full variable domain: DGGITQSPKYLFRKEGQNVTLSCEQNLNHDAMYWYRQDPGQGLRLIYYSQIVNDFQKGDIAEGYSVSREKKESFPLTVTSAQKNPTAFYLCASRQTGLRGGRRPQHFGDGTRLSIL.

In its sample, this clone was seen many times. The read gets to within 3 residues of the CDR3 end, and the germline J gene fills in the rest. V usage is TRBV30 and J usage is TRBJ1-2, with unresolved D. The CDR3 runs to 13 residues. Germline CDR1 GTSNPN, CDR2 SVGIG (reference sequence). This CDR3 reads CARSTGSPYGYTF. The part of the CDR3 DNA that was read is TGTGCACGTTCCACGGGGTCGCCCTATGGC.

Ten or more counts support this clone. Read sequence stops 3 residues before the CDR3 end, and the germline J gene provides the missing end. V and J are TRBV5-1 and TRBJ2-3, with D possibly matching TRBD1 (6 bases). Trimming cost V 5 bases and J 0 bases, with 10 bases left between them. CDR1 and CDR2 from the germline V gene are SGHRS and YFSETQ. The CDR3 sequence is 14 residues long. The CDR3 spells CASSGQGSTDTQYF. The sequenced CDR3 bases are TGCGCCAGCAGTGGGCAGGGGAGCACAGATACG.

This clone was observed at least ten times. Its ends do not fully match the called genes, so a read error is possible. The CDR3 is CASSQQGATVGELFF. CDR3 DNA (partial): TGCGCCAGCAGTCAACAGGGGGCTACGGTCGGGGAG. The V and J genes are TRBV4-2 and TRBJ2-2, with 9 bases fitting TRBD1. The CDR3 extends 3 residues past the end of the read, so its final part is completed from the germline J gene. Germline loops: CDR1 LGHNA, CDR2 YNFKEQ. The CDR3 sequence is 15 residues long.

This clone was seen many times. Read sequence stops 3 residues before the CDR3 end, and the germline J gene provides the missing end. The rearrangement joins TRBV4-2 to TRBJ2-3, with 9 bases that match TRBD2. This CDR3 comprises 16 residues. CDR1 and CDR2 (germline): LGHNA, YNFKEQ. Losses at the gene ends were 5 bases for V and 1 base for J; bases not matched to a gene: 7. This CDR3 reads CASSRSWTSGTDTQYF. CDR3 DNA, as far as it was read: TGTGCCAGCAGCAGAAGCTGGACTAGCGGCACAGATACG.

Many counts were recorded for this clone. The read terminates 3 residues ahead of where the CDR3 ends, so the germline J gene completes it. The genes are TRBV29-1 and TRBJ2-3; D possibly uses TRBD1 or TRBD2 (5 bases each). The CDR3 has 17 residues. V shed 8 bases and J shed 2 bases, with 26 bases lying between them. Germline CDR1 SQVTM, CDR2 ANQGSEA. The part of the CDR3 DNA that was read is TGCAGCTTCAGGGCTGAGGGGTATATAACACACACAGATACG. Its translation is CSFRAEGYITHTDT. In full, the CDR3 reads CSFRAEGYITHTDTQYF.

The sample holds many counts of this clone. CDR3 DNA (partial): TGTGCCAGCAGTGGACTGACAGGGTTGAATTCACCC. Translation gives CASSGLTGLNSP. The CDR3, in full, reads CASSGLTGLNSPLHF. V usage is TRBV6-1 and J usage is TRBJ1-6; 7 bases are a match to TRBD1. The observed sequence ends 3 residues before the CDR3 terminus, with the missing tail filled in from the germline J gene. Germline V gene data show CDR1 as MNHNS and CDR2 as SASEGT. The CDR3 consists of 15 residues. Losses at the gene ends were 4 bases for V and 7 bases for J; bases not matched to a gene: 7.

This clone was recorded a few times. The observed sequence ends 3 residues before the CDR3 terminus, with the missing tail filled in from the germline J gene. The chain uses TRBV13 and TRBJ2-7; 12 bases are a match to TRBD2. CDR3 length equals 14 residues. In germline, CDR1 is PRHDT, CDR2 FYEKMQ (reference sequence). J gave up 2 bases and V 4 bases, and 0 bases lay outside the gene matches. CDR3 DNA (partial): TGTGCCAGCAGCTCTAGCGGGAGGGCCTACGAG. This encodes CASSSSGRAYE. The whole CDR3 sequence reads CASSSSGRAYEQYF. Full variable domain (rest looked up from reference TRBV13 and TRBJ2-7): AAGVIQSPRHLIKEKRETATLKCYPIPRHDTVYWYQQGPGQDPQFLISFYEKMQSDKGSIPDRFSAQQFSDYHSELNMSSLELGDSALYFCASSSSGRAYEQYFGPGTRLTVT.

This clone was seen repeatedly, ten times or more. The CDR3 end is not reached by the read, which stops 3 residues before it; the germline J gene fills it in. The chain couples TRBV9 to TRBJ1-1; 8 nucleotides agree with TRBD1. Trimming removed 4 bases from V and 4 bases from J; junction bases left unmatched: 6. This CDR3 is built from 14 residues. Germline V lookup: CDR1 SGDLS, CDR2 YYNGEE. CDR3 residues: CASSMTGAGTEAFF. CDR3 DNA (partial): TGTGCCAGCAGCATGACAGGGGCCGGCACTGAA.

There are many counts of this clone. The CDR3 sequence: CASSDTGNQPQHF. The sequenced CDR3 bases are TGTGCCAGTAGTGACACAGGGAATCAGCCC. The rearrangement uses TRBV19 and TRBJ1-5; TRBD1 might be the D (6 bases). The sequence runs out 3 residues before the end of the CDR3; the remainder is reconstructed from the germline J gene. The CDR3 is 13 residues long. V was cut by 5 bases and J by 4 bases, with 9 bases left in between. The germline V gene encodes CDR1 LNHDA and CDR2 SQIVND (reference sequence).

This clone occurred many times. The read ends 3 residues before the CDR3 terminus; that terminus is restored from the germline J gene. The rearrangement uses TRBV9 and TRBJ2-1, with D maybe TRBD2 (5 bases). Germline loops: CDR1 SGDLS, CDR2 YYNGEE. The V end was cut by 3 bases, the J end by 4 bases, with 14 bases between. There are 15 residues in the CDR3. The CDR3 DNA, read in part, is TGTGCCAGCAGCGCCTTAGCGAATATTTACAATGAG. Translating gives CASSALANIYNE. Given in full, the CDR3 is CASSALANIYNEQFF. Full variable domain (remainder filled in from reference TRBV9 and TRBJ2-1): DSGVTQTPKHLITATGQRVTLRCSPRSGDLSVYWYQQSLDQGLQFLIQYYNGEERAKGNILERFSAQQFPDLHSELNLSSLELGDSALYFCASSALANIYNEQFFGPGTRLTVL.

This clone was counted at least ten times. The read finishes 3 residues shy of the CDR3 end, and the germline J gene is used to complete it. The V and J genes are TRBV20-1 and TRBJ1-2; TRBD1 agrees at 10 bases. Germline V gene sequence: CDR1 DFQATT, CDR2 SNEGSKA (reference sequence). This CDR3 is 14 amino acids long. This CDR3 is CSARSGQGGRSYTF. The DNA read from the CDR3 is TGCAGTGCTAGGTCTGGACAGGGGGGTAGAAGC.

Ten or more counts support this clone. CDR3 protein: CASSHPSTGTGREKLFF. The CDR3 bases that were read are TGCGCCAGCAGCCATCCTTCCACGGGGACTGGGAGGGAAAAA. J is TRBJ1-4 and V is TRBV4-1; weak D call: TRBD1 (5 bases). The read falls 3 residues short of the CDR3 end, and the missing part is taken from the germline J gene. The germline gives CDR1 MGHRA, CDR2 YSYEKL. CDR3 length equals 17 residues. Trimming pared 3 bases from V and 8 bases from J, leaving 22 bases between.

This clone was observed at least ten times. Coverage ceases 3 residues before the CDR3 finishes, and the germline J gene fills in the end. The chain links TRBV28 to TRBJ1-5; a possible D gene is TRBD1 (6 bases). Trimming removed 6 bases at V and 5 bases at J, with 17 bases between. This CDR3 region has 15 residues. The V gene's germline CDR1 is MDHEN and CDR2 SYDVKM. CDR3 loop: CASSTSWGQHQPQHF. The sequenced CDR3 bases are TGTGCCAGCAGCACAAGCTGGGGGCAGCATCAGCCC.

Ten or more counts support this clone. The CDR3 region is CASSPTGTGGLDSNQPQHF. CDR3 DNA, as far as it was read: TGTGCCAGCAGCCCGACCGGGACAGGGGGCTTGGATAGCAATCAGCCC. This chain joins TRBV3-1 (or the pseudogene TRBV3-2) and TRBJ1-5; 12 nucleotides align to TRBD1. The read finishes 3 residues shy of the CDR3 end, and the germline J gene is used to complete it. Germline V gives CDR1 LGHDT, CDR2 YNNKEL (reference sequence). The CDR3 contains 19 residues. Unmatched junction bases numbered 10, after V lost 4 bases and J lost 0 bases.

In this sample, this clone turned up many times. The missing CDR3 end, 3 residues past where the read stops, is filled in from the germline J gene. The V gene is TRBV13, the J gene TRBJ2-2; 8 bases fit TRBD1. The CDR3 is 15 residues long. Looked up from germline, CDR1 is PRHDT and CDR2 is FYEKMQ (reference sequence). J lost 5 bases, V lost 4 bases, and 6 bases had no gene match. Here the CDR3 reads CASSSDRGRTGELFF. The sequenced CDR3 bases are TGTGCCAGCAGCTCCGACAGGGGACGGACCGGGGAG.